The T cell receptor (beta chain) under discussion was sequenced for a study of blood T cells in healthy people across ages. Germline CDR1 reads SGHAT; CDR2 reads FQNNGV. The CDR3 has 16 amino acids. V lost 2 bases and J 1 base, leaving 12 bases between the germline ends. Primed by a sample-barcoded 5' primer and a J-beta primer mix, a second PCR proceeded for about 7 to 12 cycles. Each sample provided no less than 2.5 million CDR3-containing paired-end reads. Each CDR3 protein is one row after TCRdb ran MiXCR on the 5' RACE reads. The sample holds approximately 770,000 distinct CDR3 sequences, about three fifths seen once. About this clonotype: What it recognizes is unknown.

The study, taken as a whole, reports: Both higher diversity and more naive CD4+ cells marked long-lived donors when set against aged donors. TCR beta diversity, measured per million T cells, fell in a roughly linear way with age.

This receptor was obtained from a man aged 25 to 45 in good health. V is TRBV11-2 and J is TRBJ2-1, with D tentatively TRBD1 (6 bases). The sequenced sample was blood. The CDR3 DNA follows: TGTGCCAGCAGCTTAAACAGGGAAGTGTCCTACAATGAGCAGTTCTTC. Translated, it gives CASSLNREVSYNEQFF.